The clone carrying this TCR beta chain was seen a single time. Germline CDR1 MNHNS, CDR2 SASEGT. The CDR3 is 12 residues long. The V end was cut by 2 bases, the J end by 4 bases, with 3 bases between. The data originate from a study of blood T cell repertoires in COVID-19. Study information: Sources were T cells, B-cell-depleted T cells, or PBMCs; the material itself was cDNA or gDNA.

Original processing methods: Cell counts per sample came from amplifying reference gene primers. Assay: immunoSEQ multiplex PCR; the TCRdb copy retains only in-frame clones and omits some. The V and J calls and the clone size are those of that table, but D and trimming were determined from the DNA. The sample shows roughly 260,000 clones, 75% to 95% of them seen only once. Those enrolled in Seattle joined during active infection and were followed longitudinally afterward. The sequenced sample was peripheral blood. The chain employs TRBV6-1 and TRBJ2-1; D gene uncertain. The sequence derives from a person under 35 with COVID-19, enrolled during active disease. The CDR3 DNA is TGTGCCAGCAGTGAACGGTACAATGAGCAGTTCTTC. Translated, it gives CASSERYNEQFF.